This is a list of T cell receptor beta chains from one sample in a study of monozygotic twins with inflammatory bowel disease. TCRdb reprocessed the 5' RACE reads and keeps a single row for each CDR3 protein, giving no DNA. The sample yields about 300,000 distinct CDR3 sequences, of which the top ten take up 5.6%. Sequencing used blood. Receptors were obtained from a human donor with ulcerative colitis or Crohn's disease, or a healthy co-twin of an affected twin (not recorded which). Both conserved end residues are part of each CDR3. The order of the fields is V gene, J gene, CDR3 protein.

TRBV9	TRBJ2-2	CASSADRGELFF
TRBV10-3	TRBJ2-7	CAISEQDREQYF
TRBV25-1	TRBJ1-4	CASSTRQAYNEKLFF
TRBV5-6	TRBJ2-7	CASSLPRTGTYEQYF
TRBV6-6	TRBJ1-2	CASSRMGAIDGYTF
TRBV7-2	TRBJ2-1	CASSLALRDRGYNEQFF
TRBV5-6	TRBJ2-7	CASSLNQGVYEQYF
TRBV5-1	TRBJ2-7	CASSLRQGGSYEQYF
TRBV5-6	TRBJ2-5	CASSLEIRTGGLTQYF
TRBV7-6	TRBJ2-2	CASSPRLAYTGELFF
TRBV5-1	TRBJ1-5	CASSLEPTGAGGPQHF
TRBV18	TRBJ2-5	CASSPRITVQTQYF
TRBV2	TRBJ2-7	CASRGQGAALELYF
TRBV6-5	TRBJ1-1	CAIRTSLNTEAFF
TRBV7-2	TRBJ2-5	CASSLESGSFQQTQYF
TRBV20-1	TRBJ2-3	CSARDPRGATDTQYF
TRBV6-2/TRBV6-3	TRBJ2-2	CASSFRDRGTGELFF
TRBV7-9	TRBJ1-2	CASSSQLDRPLNYGYTF
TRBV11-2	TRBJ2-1	CASSSRRGGLAEQTNEQFF
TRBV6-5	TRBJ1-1	CASSYSLLTEAFF
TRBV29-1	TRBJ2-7	CSVGTGSYEQYF
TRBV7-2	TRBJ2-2	CASSPQGRGLTGELFF
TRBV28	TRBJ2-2	CASNRWGRETGELFF
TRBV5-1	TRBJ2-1	CASSLDTGTSGGIKQFF
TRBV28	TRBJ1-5	CASSLAGPGNQPQHF
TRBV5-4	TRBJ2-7	CASSWTGALAEQYF
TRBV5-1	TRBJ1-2	CASRRDGIYGYTF
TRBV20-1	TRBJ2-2	CSAIGGPGELFF
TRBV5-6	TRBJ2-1	CASSHRGLAIYEQFF
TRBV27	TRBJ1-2	CASRRQEANYGYTF
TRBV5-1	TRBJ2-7	CASSLRQGALSSYEQYF
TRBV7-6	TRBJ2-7	CASGHQFYEQYF
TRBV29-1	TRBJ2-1	CSVEDQGSRHEQFF
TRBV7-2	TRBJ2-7	CASSFKFQSSYEQYF
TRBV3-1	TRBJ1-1	CASSQLTQGVTEAFF
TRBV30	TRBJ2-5	CAWSAGLAGETQYF
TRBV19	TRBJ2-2	CASSSAEDTGELFF
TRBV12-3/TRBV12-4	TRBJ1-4	CASRYGDEKLFF
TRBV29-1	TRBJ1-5	CSVSVPDSGQPQHF
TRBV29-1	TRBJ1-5	CSAAHGNQPQHF
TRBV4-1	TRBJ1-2	CASSQGTAYGYTF
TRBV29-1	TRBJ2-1	CSVEGVMSFNEQFF
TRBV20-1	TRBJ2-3	CSARVQGVDTQYF
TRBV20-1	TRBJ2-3	CSRRGEGRFTTDTQYF
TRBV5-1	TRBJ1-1	CASSLEPPDPNTEAFF
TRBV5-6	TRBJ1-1	CASSTTLNTEAFF
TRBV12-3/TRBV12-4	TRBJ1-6	CASSLTDNSPLHF
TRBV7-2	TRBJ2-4	CASSLEGAKNIQYF
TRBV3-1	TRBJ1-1	CASSQDRGGWDTEAFF
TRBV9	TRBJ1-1	CASSTEGGRGTEAFF
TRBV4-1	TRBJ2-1	CASSQPFWGGADEQFF